One and the same sample provided the 15 T cell receptor beta chains below, sequenced in a study of T cell clonality in common variable immunodeficiency. The protocol was immunoSEQ multiplex PCR, while the TCRdb copy is restricted to in-frame clones and leaves out a portion. This sample carries about 47,000 clones, none of them present only once. Sequences were obtained from peripheral blood mononuclear cells. The receptors derive from a person aged 18-70 years in good health.

This clone was seen at least ten times. The read stops 3 residues short of the end of the CDR3; the missing end is completed from the germline J gene. This chain connects TRBV5-1 to TRBJ2-3; D call uncertain. V was clipped by 0 bases and J by 2 bases, with 7 bases between them. Germline V CDR1 and CDR2: SGHRS, YFSETQ. This CDR3 contains 14 residues. The CDR3 DNA, read in part, is TGCGCCAGCAGCTTGGGGCAGTACACAGATACG. Translated, it gives CASSLGQYTDT. The entire CDR3 reads CASSLGQYTDTQYF.

The sample holds many counts of this clone. The CDR3 end is not reached by the read, which stops 3 residues before it; the germline J gene fills it in. The V gene is TRBV4-1, the J gene TRBJ2-3; possibly TRBD2 for D (5 bases). The CDR3 runs to 13 residues. From germline, CDR1 is MGHRA and CDR2 YSYEKL. The V and J ends lost 2 bases and 6 bases respectively, with 9 bases between them. CDR3 bases read: TGCGCCAGCAGCCAACTAGCCGGGGATACG. Translated: CASSQLAGDT. From start to end, the CDR3 is CASSQLAGDTQYF.

This clone has a count of ten or more. The sequenced fragment ends 3 residues before the CDR3 boundary, so the rest is inferred from the germline J gene. The rearrangement links TRBV5-1 to TRBJ1-2, with TRBD1 matching over 7 bases. Germline lookup yields CDR1 SGHRS and CDR2 YFSETQ. The V and J ends lost 0 bases and 4 bases, in that order; junction bases with no gene match: 6. The CDR3 runs to 15 residues. The CDR3 DNA, read in part, is TGCGCCAGCAGCTTGGGACCCCAGGGGGGCTATGGC. This gives the protein CASSLGPQGGYG. The whole CDR3 sequence is CASSLGPQGGYGYTF. Full variable domain (missing parts from reference TRBV5-1 and TRBJ1-2): KAGVTQTPRYLIKTRGQQVTLSCSPISGHRSVSWYQQTPGQGLQFLFEYFSETQRNKGNFPGRFSGRQFSNSRSEMNVSTLELGDSALYLCASSLGPQGGYGYTFGSGTRLTVV.

This clone came up many times. Coverage ceases 3 residues before the CDR3 finishes, and the germline J gene fills in the end. The J gene is TRBJ2-5, the V gene TRBV7-8; 9 nucleotides line up with TRBD2. The V gene end was trimmed by 1 base and the J gene end by 0 bases; junction bases not matched to a gene: 6. This CDR3 comprises 17 residues. CDR1 SGHVS and CDR2 FQNEAQ come from the germline V gene. This chain's CDR3 is CASSLGTSGLYQETQYF. The sequenced CDR3 bases are TGTGCCAGCAGCTTAGGTACTAGCGGGCTGTACCAAGAGACC. Full variable domain (remainder filled in from reference TRBV7-8 and TRBJ2-5): GAGVSQSPRYKVAKRGQDVALRCDPISGHVSLFWYQQALGQGPEFLTYFQNEAQLDKSGLPSDRFFAERPEGSVSTLKIQRTQQEDSAVYLCASSLGTSGLYQETQYFGPGTRLLVL.

This clone occurred many times. Read sequence stops 3 residues before the CDR3 end, and the germline J gene provides the missing end. V usage is TRBV6-2 or TRBV6-3 and J usage is TRBJ2-7; 7 bases fit TRBD1. J lost 4 bases, V lost 4 bases, and 7 bases had no gene match. Germline CDR1 is MNHEY and CDR2 is SVGEGT. The CDR3 has 14 amino acids. The CDR3 is CASSWGQKPYEQYF. The CDR3 DNA, read in part, is TGTGCCAGCAGTTGGGGACAGAAACCTTACGAG.

In its sample, this clone was seen many times. The read halts 3 residues ahead of the CDR3 end, with the missing end drawn from the germline J gene. The chain recombines TRBV6-1 with TRBJ1-5, with D unresolved. Between the trimmed V and J ends, which lost 4 bases and 0 bases, there was a span of 13 bases. CDR3 size: 16 residues. CDR1 is MNHNS, CDR2 SASEGT, per germline. This CDR3 is CASSVFQRNSNQPQHF. Incomplete CDR3 DNA: TGTGCCAGCAGTGTATTTCAGAGAAATAGCAATCAGCCC.

This clone appeared many times. The CDR3 bases that were read are TGCAGTGCTAGCGGACAGGGAAAGACC. This encodes CSASGQGKT. The entire CDR3 is CSASGQGKTQYF. J is TRBJ2-5 and V is TRBV20-1, with 8 nucleotides matching TRBD1. The CDR3 goes on 3 residues after the read ends, and that part is filled in from the germline J gene. The ends lost 3 bases at V and 6 bases at J; junction bases unmatched: 3. The germline V gene encodes CDR1 DFQATT and CDR2 SNEGSKA (reference sequence). This CDR3 region has 12 residues.

In its sample, this clone was seen many times. The junction does not match germline at one end; this may be a read error. The read terminates 3 residues before the CDR3 end, so the remaining end is supplied by the germline J gene. This chain connects TRBV5-1 to TRBJ1-4; maybe TRBD1 (5 bases). This CDR3 is built from 15 residues. Germline assignment: CDR1 SGHRS and CDR2 YFSETQ. CDR3 in amino acids: CASSLDEGRGEKLFF. The DNA read from the CDR3 is TGCGCTAGCAGCTTGGACGAGGGTAGGGGTGAAAAA. The full variable domain, with the rest looked up from reference TRBV5-1 and TRBJ1-4, is KAGVTQTPRYLIKTRGQQVTLSCSPISGHRSVSWYQQTPGQGLQFLFEYFSETQRNKGNFPGRFSGRQFSNSRSEMNVSTLELGDSALYLCASSLDEGRGEKLFFGSGTQLSVL.

This clone has a count of ten or more. Incomplete CDR3 DNA: TGTGCCAGCTCACCTATATCGGGGGATGCAGATACG. It specifies CASSPISGDADT. The CDR3 reads in full as CASSPISGDADTQYF. The V gene is TRBV18, the J gene TRBJ2-3; TRBD2 might be the D (6 bases). Coverage ceases 3 residues before the CDR3 finishes, and the germline J gene fills in the end. Germline lookup yields CDR1 KGHSH and CDR2 LQKENI. V shed 3 bases and J shed 4 bases, with 14 bases lying between them. The CDR3 spans 15 residues. Filled out from reference TRBV18 and TRBJ2-3, the complete variable domain reads NAGVMQNPRHLVRRRGQEARLRCSPMKGHSHVYWYRQLPEEGLKFMVYLQKENIIDESGMPKERFSAEFPKEGPSILRIQQVVRGDSAAYFCASSPISGDADTQYFGPGTRLTVL.

This clone was detected ten times or more. The read gets to within 3 residues of the CDR3 end, and the germline J gene fills in the rest. The gene calls are TRBV30 and TRBJ2-3; 9 nucleotides align to TRBD2. V gave up 4 bases and J gave up 4 bases; unmatched junction bases: 6. Germline lookup yields CDR1 GTSNPN and CDR2 SVGIG (reference sequence). The length of the CDR3 is 14 residues. CDR3 protein: CAWTAGGGPDTQYF. The sequenced CDR3 bases are TGTGCCTGGACGGCGGGAGGGGGCCCAGATACG.

Notes on this clone: Read coverage stops 3 residues before the CDR3 terminus; the germline J gene supplies the remainder. The chain carries TRBV7-9 and TRBJ1-2, with D hard to call. This CDR3 contains 10 residues. Germline loops: CDR1 SEHNR, CDR2 FQNEAQ (reference sequence). Trimming pared 8 bases from V and 7 bases from J, leaving 8 bases between. The sequenced part of the CDR3 DNA is TGTGCCAGCTCGCGGGGTGGC. Translated, it gives CASSRGG. In full, the CDR3 reads CASSRGGYTF. Supplemented by reference TRBV7-9 and TRBJ1-2, the full variable domain reads DTGVSQNPRHKITKRGQNVTFRCDPISEHNRLYWYRQTLGQGPEFLTYFQNEAQLEKSRLLSDRFSAERPKGSFSTLEIQRTEQGDSAMYLCASSRGGYTFGSGTRLTVV.

This clone was seen ten or more times. The read ends 3 residues early relative to the CDR3; the germline J gene fills the gap. Additional DNA sequences in this sample encode the identical CDR3. This chain joins TRBV19 and TRBJ1-3; perhaps TRBD1 as D (5 bases). CDR1 and CDR2 (germline): LNHDA, SQIVND (reference sequence). Trimming removed 8 bases from V and 2 bases from J, with 13 bases in between. CDR3 length: 14 amino acids. The sequenced CDR3 bases are TGTGCCAGTTGGGAGCAGGGTGCTGGAAACACC. This sequence encodes CASWEQGAGNT. The whole CDR3 sequence is CASWEQGAGNTIYF. The variable domain in full, completed from reference TRBV19 and TRBJ1-3, reads DGGITQSPKYLFRKEGQNVTLSCEQNLNHDAMYWYRQDPGQGLRLIYYSQIVNDFQKGDIAEGYSVSREKKESFPLTVTSAQKNPTAFYLCASWEQGAGNTIYFGEGSWLTVV.

On this clone: The CDR3 goes on 3 residues after the read ends, and that part is filled in from the germline J gene. This sequence joins TRBV7-2 and TRBJ2-3; D is possibly TRBD1 (6 bases). Germline V lookup: CDR1 SGHTA, CDR2 FQGNSA. The V end lost 5 bases, the J end lost 0 bases, and 9 bases lay between the germline ends. This CDR3 has 14 amino acids. Incomplete CDR3 DNA: TGTGCCAGCAGCGGGGGCACTAGCACAGATACG. This encodes CASSGGTSTDT. The complete CDR3 reads CASSGGTSTDTQYF.

This clone has more than one count but fewer than ten. The chain's CDR3 is CASSWLASAGAYEQYF. CDR3 bases read: TGTGCCAGTAGTTGGCTCGCTTCTGCGGGGGCCTACGAG. The chain has TRBV19 and TRBJ2-7; 7 bases fit TRBD2. The read is 3 residues too short to cover the CDR3 end, so that end is filled in from the germline J gene. Germline V lookup: CDR1 LNHDA, CDR2 SQIVND (reference sequence). J gave up 2 bases and V 5 bases, and 12 bases lay outside the gene matches. This CDR3 region has 16 residues.

Ten or more counts support this clone. The observed sequence ends 3 residues before the CDR3 terminus, with the missing tail filled in from the germline J gene. This chain uses TRBV20-1 with TRBJ1-4; possible D gene TRBD1, 6 bases. Trimming removed 5 bases from V and 8 bases from J, with 18 bases in between. Germline V lookup: CDR1 DFQATT, CDR2 SNEGSKA (reference sequence). CDR3 length: 14 amino acids. The part of the CDR3 DNA that was read is TGCAGTGCTTCCCGACAGGTCAAACCAGAAAAA. Translated: CSASRQVKPEK. The CDR3 in full is CSASRQVKPEKLFF.